What follows is one T cell receptor beta chain and its context. Its antigen remains unidentified. No much larger clone is present one base from it, and per-base qualities are unavailable. The immunoSEQ Assay, a bias-controlled multiplex PCR, was used to amplify TCRbeta CDR3 regions from genomic DNA. The original methods were these. Nucleated cell counts per sample were estimated from amplification of reference gene primers within the assay. To quantify the absolute abundance of each unique TCRbeta CDR3 rearrangement, sequence reads were collapsed and filtered. Productive Simpson clonality was computed per sample as the square root of Simpson's diversity index over productive rearrangements. In TCRdb, the immuneACCESS table is reduced to in-frame sequences with V and J assigned. These tables do not hold every clone; where another copy was compared, an unresolved V gene accounts for under half, and the others remain unexplained. D and trimming were read from the DNA, whereas the V and J calls and clone size are those reported in that table. For this sample the table gives approximately 60,000 clones, of which about nine tenths were detected only once. The ten biggest clones cover roughly 3.2% of the sample.

This specimen comes from a study of blood T cell repertoires in COVID-19 (dated by TCRdb to 2020 to 2021). About the full investigation: Collaborator samples came from the United States, Italy and Spain and covered acute and convalescent phases of COVID-19. The prospective study material was composed of cDNA or gDNA derived from T cells, B-cell-depleted T cells, or PBMCs. Deeply sampled blood TCRbeta repertoires from subjects exposed to, actively infected with, or recovered from COVID-19 were included in the dataset. A freely available public database, intended as a resource for researchers studying the immune response to SARS-CoV-2, is where the repertoires were released. Samples were obtained from the ongoing ImmuneRACE study (first 160 participants) and from about 1,300 subjects provided by 6 global collaborators. Sample metadata almost always included a de-identified subject ID, COVID-19 status, age in years and sex. Where available, HLA class I and class II types were obtained from metadata supplied by the sample provider rather than from assay-based typing. Summary of the overall study and its limitations: The amount of clinical and demographic metadata varied by source and participant and was provided uncurated.

The cysteine opens and the phenylalanine closes a CDR3 of 14 amino acids. The CDR3 DNA has 42 bases and is translated from base 1. CDR1 and CDR2, per the germline V gene (reference sequence), are LNHDA and SQIVND. V is pared back by 2 bases and J by 5 bases, with 10 bases lying between the germline termini. Each collaborating institution followed its own protocols to collect whole blood in K2EDTA tubes. For TCRbeta analysis, collaborators shipped samples in one of three forms: frozen whole blood, isolated PBMCs, or DNA extracted from either of those sample types. This clonotype originated in a man in his fifties or sixties with active COVID-19. This chain joins TRBV19 to TRBJ1-5; a tentative D call is TRBD1 (6 bases match). Sequenced: peripheral blood. In nucleotides, the sequence is TGTGCCAGTAGTATAACAGGGAGGGATCAGCCCCAGCATTTT. Translated, this is CASSITGRDQPQHF.